This T cell receptor beta chain was captured by sequencing in a study of cytomegalovirus exposure and HLA in healthy donors. In the study overall: Unique TCR beta sequences numbering some 120 million came from 150 million to 200 million T cells in an earlier analysis.

Researchers ran the PCR with 60 Vbeta and 13 Jbeta primers. Clones were read by immunoSEQ multiplex PCR, and TCRdb kept only the in-frame ones, dropping some. The sample includes some 130,000 clones, 65% to 85% of them seen just once. CDR1 MNHNY and CDR2 SVGAGI come from the germline V gene (reference sequence). The V end was cut by 0 bases, the J end by 1 base, with 6 bases between. The CDR3 length is 14 residues. The V and J genes are TRBV6-6 and TRBJ1-1; a possible D gene is TRBD1 (5 bases). Sequenced sample: PBMCs. The receptor was derived from a young man in good health and CMV-seronegative. The CDR3 DNA sequence: TGTGCCAGCAGTTACTCGACAGAGAACACTGAAGCTTTCTTT. Translated: CASSYSTENTEAFF.